This T cell receptor beta chain was retrieved from a study of regulatory T cells in long-lasting Graves disease. This clonotype was counted many times. The time point: newly diagnosed GD, antithyroid drugs for less than 3 months. PBMC-extracted RNA yielded the TCR library. Germline V gene data show CDR1 as MNHEY and CDR2 as SVGEGT. Trimming cost V 0 bases and J 3 bases, with 7 bases left between them. This CDR3 spans 14 amino acids. Combining iRepertoire HTBI primers with Arm-PCR of CDR3 regions, the authors built TCR beta libraries. One entry per CDR3 protein, called by TCRdb with MiXCR from the multiplex PCR reads. The repertoire holds about 540,000 distinct CDR3 sequences, roughly 13% seen once, with roughly a tenth in the top ten. The same sample was also studied in work on T cells in Graves' hyperthyroidism and ophthalmopathy.

This receptor was obtained from a man in his thirties or forties with Graves disease. The sequenced sample was peripheral blood mononuclear cells (PBMCs), obtained at new diagnosis, from a patient treated with antithyroid drugs. The chain is built from TRBV6-2 or TRBV6-3 and TRBJ2-3, with D perhaps matching TRBD1 (6 bases). CDR3 nucleotides: TGTGCCAGCAGTTACTCGGGACAAACAGATACGCAGTATTTT. Translation gives CASSYSGQTDTQYF.